Listed below are T cell receptor beta chains from one sample, sequenced in a study of early T cells in non-severe SARS-CoV-2 infection. A single record per CDR3 protein comes from TCRdb applying MiXCR to the 5' RACE reads. This repertoire shows 100,000 to 150,000 distinct CDR3 sequences, more than 12% found once; its top ten account for roughly a fifth. The specimen sequenced was whole blood. Receptor source: an adult who was a healthcare worker with PCR-confirmed SARS-CoV-2 infection or an uninfected control (not recorded which). The CDR3 runs from the conserved cysteine through the conserved F or W. The D gene is left open where the match is weak. Where a row states a size, it is once, few, many or the class of an expanded clone; other rows omit it.

>many|TRBV3-1|NA|TRBJ1-4
CASSQEAGPTNEKLFF
TGTGCCAGCAGCCAAGAAGCGGGGCCAACTAATGAAAAACTGTTTTTT
>NA|TRBV12-3/TRBV12-4|TRBD1|TRBJ1-4
CASTLGQGRANEKLFF
TGTGCCAGCACCTTGGGACAGGGAAGAGCTAATGAAAAACTGTTTTTT
>few|TRBV30|NA|TRBJ2-5
CAWSVFQETQYF
TGTGCCTGGAGTGTTTTCCAAGAGACCCAGTACTTC
>NA|TRBV5-1|NA|TRBJ2-1
CASSVTTNEQFF
TGCGCCAGCAGCGTTACTACCAATGAGCAGTTCTTC
>few|TRBV5-8|NA|TRBJ2-4
CASSLELLAKNIQYF
TGTGCCAGCAGCTTGGAGTTATTAGCCAAAAACATTCAGTACTTC
>few|TRBV20-1|TRBD2|TRBJ2-1
CSATTSGGVKNEQFF
TGCAGTGCCACGACTAGCGGGGGAGTGAAGAATGAGCAGTTCTTC
>NA|TRBV20-1|TRBD2|TRBJ2-1
CSVNSGLAGKEQFF
TGCAGTGTTAATTCGGGACTAGCGGGGAAGGAGCAGTTCTTC
>many|TRBV6-5|TRBD2|TRBJ2-3
CASSYSYTSGGVDTQYF
TGTGCCAGCAGTTACTCCTACACCTCGGGGGGAGTAGATACGCAGTATTTT
>few|TRBV7-3|TRBD1|TRBJ2-1
CASSLGSGTGPNEQFF
TGTGCCAGCAGCTTAGGGTCCGGGACAGGGCCCAATGAGCAGTTCTTC
>NA|TRBV4-1|NA|TRBJ2-7
CASSQVFDSETYEQYF
TGCGCCAGCAGCCAAGTTTTTGACAGTGAGACCTACGAGCAGTACTTC
>many|TRBV6-1|NA|TRBJ1-6
CASSWDGNSPLHF
TGTGCCAGCAGCTGGGACGGGAATTCACCCCTCCACTTT
>NA|TRBV10-2|NA|TRBJ2-7
CASCLKGTHYEQYF
TGCGCCAGCTGTCTAAAAGGTACCCACTACGAGCAGTACTTC
>few|TRBV5-1|NA|TRBJ2-5
CASSPMSRETQYF
TGCGCCAGCAGCCCCATGAGTAGGGAGACCCAGTACTTC
>NA|TRBV9|TRBD2|TRBJ2-5
CASSPGEGQETQYF
TGTGCCAGCAGCCCCGGGGAGGGCCAAGAGACCCAGTACTTC
>many|TRBV6-6|NA|TRBJ1-5
CASSYPEEGQPQHF
TGTGCCAGCAGTTACCCCGAAGAGGGCCAGCCCCAGCATTTT
>few|TRBV10-3|NA|TRBJ1-1
CAISEGVVAEAFF
TGTGCCATCAGTGAAGGGGTAGTCGCTGAAGCTTTCTTT
>few|TRBV19|TRBD1|TRBJ1-5
CASTGSGGFSNQPQHF
TGTGCCAGTACCGGATCAGGGGGCTTTAGCAATCAGCCCCAGCATTTT
>many|TRBV4-2|TRBD2|TRBJ2-3
CASTTSGGSGTDTQYF
TGTGCCTCAACGACTAGCGGGGGTTCTGGCACAGATACGCAGTATTTT
>few|TRBV20-1|NA|TRBJ2-5
CSASGRQETQYF
TGCAGTGCTTCAGGGAGGCAAGAGACCCAGTACTTC
>NA|TRBV7-9|NA|TRBJ2-6
CASSYEGGAGADVLTF
TGTGCCAGCAGCTACGAGGGCGGAGCTGGGGCCGACGTCCTGACTTTC
>few|TRBV27|NA|TRBJ2-7
CASSSRETGFYEQYF
TGTGCCAGCAGCTCCAGGGAGACGGGGTTTTACGAGCAGTACTTC
>few|TRBV20-1|TRBD1|TRBJ2-3
CSAPQPGQTFDTQYF
TGCAGTGCCCCCCAACCGGGACAGACCTTTGATACGCAGTATTTT
>NA|TRBV7-2|NA|TRBJ2-7
CASRSVGGLDEQYF
TGTGCCAGCAGGTCCGTTGGGGGTCTGGACGAGCAGTACTTC
>few|TRBV6-5|NA|TRBJ2-7
CASSSPSGEQYF
TGTGCCAGCAGTTCCCCGAGTGGGGAGCAGTACTTC
>many|TRBV6-1|NA|TRBJ1-2
CASSPGTPRHGYTF
TGTGCCAGCAGCCCCGGGACTCCAAGGCATGGCTACACCTTC
>NA|TRBV7-2|NA|TRBJ2-5
CASSFESGLETQYF
TGTGCCAGCAGCTTTGAAAGCGGGCTAGAGACCCAGTACTTC
>many|TRBV7-9|NA|TRBJ1-4
CASSLETAADEKLFF
TGTGCCAGCAGCCTAGAAACAGCTGCCGACGAAAAACTGTTTTTT
>NA|TRBV20-1|NA|TRBJ1-1
CSAPPLGEGTEAFF
TGCAGTGCTCCCCCATTGGGGGAGGGCACTGAAGCTTTCTTT
>few|TRBV9|NA|TRBJ2-1
CASSVGNMFFNEQFF
TGTGCCAGCAGCGTGGGGAATATGTTTTTCAATGAGCAGTTCTTC
>few|TRBV6-1|NA|TRBJ1-6
CASSVEGDYNSPLHF
TGTGCCAGCAGTGTGGAGGGGGACTATAATTCACCCCTCCACTTT
>NA|TRBV12-3/TRBV12-4|NA|TRBJ2-3
CASSPGETSTDTQYF
TGTGCCAGCAGTCCCGGGGAGACTAGCACAGATACGCAGTATTTT